This T cell receptor beta chain derives from a study of blood T cell repertoires in COVID-19. Study-wide background: There were acute and convalescent COVID-19 samples, and they came from the United States, Italy and Spain. PBMCs, B-cell-depleted T cells, or T cells provided the cDNA or gDNA that made up the material.

The authors' processing: How many nucleated cells were present was estimated from reference gene primer amplification. The data were produced by immunoSEQ multiplex PCR, yet TCRdb's version contains in-frame clones alone and is incomplete. For V, J and clone size, that table is used; D and trimming come from the DNA. This table holds about 41,000 clones, 70% to 90% found once. Per germline, CDR1 SGHRS and CDR2 YFSETQ. This CDR3 region has 15 residues. The V gene lost 1 base and the J gene lost 4 bases, with 9 bases spanning the gap. This chain joins TRBV5-1 and TRBJ1-6; D is perhaps TRBD1 (6 bases). Specimen: peripheral blood. The receptor's source is a man aged 55 to 70 with acute or convalescent COVID-19. Here the CDR3 reads CASSLSGEYNSPLHF. CDR3 nucleotide sequence: TGCGCCAGCAGCTTGTCAGGGGAGTATAATTCACCCCTCCACTTT.